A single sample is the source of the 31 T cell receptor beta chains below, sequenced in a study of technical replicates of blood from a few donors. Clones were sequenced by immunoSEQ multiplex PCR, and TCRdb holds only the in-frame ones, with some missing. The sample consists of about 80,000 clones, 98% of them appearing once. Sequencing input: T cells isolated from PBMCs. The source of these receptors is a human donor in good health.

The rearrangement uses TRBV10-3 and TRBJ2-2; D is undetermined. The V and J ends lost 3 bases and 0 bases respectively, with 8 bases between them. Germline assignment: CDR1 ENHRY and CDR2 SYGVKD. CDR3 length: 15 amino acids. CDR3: CAISDSKTNTGELFF. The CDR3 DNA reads TGTGCCATCAGTGATAGTAAAACGAACACCGGGGAGCTGTTTTTT.

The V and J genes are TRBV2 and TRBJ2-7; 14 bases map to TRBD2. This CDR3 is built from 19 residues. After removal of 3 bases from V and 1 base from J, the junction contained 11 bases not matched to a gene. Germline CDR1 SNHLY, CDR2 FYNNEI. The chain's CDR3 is CASSDPWGLAGVRSYEQYF. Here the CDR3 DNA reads TGTGCCAGCAGTGACCCCTGGGGACTAGCGGGAGTGAGGTCCTACGAGCAGTACTTC.

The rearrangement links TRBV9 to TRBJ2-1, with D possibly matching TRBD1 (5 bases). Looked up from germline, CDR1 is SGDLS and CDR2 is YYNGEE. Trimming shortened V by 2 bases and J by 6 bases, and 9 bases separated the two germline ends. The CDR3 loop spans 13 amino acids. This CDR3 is CASSVLGANEQFF. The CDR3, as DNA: TGTGCCAGCAGCGTCTTAGGGGCCAATGAGCAGTTCTTC.

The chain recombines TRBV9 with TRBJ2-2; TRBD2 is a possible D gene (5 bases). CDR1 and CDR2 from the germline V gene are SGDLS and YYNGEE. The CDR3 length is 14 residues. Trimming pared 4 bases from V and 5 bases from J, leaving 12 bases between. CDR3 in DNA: TGTGCCAGCAGCACTCGGACTGAAACCGGGGAGCTGTTTTTT. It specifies CASSTRTETGELFF.

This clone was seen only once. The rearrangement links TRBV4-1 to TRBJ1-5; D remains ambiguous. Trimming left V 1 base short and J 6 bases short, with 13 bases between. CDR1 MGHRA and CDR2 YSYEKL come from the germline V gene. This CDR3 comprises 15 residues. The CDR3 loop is CASSQGSGLVQPQHF. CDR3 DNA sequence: TGCGCCAGCAGCCAAGGATCCGGTTTGGTTCAGCCCCAGCATTTT.

The CDR3 spells CASSPSLASGETQYF. Written as DNA, the CDR3 is TGTGCCAGCTCACCATCCTTGGCTAGCGGAGAGACCCAGTACTTC. The chain is built from TRBV18 and TRBJ2-5; 7 nucleotides match TRBD2. CDR1 is KGHSH, CDR2 LQKENI, per germline. The CDR3 consists of 15 residues. Unmatched junction bases numbered 7, after V lost 2 bases and J lost 4 bases.

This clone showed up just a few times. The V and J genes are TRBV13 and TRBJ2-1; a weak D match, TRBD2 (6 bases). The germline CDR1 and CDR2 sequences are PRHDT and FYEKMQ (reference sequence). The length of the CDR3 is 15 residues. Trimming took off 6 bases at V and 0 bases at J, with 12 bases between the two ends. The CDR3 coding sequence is TGTGCCAGCAGGTCTAGCGCGAGCTCCTACAATGAGCAGTTCTTC. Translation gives CASRSSASSYNEQFF.

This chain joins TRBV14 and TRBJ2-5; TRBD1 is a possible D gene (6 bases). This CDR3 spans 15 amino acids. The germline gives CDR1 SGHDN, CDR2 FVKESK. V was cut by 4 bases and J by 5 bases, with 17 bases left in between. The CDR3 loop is CASSRLIRGRETQYF. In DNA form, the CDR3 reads TGTGCCAGCAGCCGATTAATCAGGGGAAGGGAGACCCAGTACTTC.

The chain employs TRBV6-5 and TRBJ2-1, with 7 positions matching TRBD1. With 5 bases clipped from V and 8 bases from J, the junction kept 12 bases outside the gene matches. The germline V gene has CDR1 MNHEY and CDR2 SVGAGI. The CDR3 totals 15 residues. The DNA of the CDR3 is TGTGCCAGCAGTCGCGGGCCAGGGGGTTTGGATGAGCAGTTCTTC. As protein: CASSRGPGGLDEQFF.

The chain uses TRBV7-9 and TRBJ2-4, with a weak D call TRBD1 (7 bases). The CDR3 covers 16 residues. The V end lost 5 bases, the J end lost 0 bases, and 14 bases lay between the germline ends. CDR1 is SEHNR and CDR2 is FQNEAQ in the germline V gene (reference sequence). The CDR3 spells CASSAGQNKAKNIQYF. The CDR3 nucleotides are TGTGCCAGCAGCGCGGGACAGAATAAAGCCAAAAACATTCAGTACTTC.

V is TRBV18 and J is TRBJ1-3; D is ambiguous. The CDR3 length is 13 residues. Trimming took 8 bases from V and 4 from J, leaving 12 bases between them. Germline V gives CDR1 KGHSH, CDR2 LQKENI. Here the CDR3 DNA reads TGTGCCAGCACCGACTTAGACGGAAACACCATATATTTT. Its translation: CASTDLDGNTIYF.

DNA of the CDR3: TGCGCCAGCAGCGTGACTAGCGGTAACGGGGAGCTGTTTTTT. It yields the protein CASSVTSGNGELFF. V gene TRBV5-1 combines with J gene TRBJ2-2; 9 bases map to TRBD2. J gave up 7 bases and V 4 bases, and 5 bases lay outside the gene matches. CDR1 SGHRS and CDR2 YFSETQ come from the germline V gene. The CDR3 runs 14 residues.

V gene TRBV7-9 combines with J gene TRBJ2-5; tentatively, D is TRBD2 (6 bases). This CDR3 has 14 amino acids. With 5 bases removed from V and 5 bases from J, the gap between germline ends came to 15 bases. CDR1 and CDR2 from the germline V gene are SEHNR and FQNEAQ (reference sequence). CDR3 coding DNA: TGTGCCAGCAGCCCCCCGTGGGGGGAGGAGACCCAGTACTTC. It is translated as CASSPPWGEETQYF.

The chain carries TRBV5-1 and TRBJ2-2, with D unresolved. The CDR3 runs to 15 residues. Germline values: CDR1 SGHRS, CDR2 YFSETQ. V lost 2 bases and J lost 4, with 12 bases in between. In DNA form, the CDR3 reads TGCGCCAGCAGCTTTTCCTTCCTTTCCACCGGGGAGCTGTTTTTT. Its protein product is CASSFSFLSTGELFF.

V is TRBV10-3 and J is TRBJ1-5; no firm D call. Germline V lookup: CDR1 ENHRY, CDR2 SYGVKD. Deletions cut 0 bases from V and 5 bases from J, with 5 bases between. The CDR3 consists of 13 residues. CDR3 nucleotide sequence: TGTGCCATCAGTGAGTCGCCAGATCAGCCCCAGCATTTT. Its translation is CAISESPDQPQHF.

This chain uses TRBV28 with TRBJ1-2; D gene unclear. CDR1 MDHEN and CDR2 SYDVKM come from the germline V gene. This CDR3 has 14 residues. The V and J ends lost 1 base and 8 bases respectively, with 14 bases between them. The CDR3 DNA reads TGTGCCAGCAGTTTATTTTCCCGGGGTGAGGGCTACACCTTC. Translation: CASSLFSRGEGYTF.

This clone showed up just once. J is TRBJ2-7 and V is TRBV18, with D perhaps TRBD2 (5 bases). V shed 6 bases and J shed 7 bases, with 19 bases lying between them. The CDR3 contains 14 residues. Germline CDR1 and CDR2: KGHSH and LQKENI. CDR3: CASSPMAPTGEQYF. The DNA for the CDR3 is TGTGCCAGCTCCCCCATGGCCCCTACGGGAGAGCAGTACTTC. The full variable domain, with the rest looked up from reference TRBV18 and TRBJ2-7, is NAGVMQNPRHLVRRRGQEARLRCSPMKGHSHVYWYRQLPEEGLKFMVYLQKENIIDESGMPKERFSAEFPKEGPSILRIQQVVRGDSAAYFCASSPMAPTGEQYFGPGTRLTVT.

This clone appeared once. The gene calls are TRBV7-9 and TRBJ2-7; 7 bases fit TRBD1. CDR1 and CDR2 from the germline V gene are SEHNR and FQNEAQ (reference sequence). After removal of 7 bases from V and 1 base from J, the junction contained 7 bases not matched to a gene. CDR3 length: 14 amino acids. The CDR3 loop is CASIRDSTSYEQYF. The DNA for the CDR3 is TGTGCCAGCATCCGGGACAGCACATCCTACGAGCAGTACTTC.

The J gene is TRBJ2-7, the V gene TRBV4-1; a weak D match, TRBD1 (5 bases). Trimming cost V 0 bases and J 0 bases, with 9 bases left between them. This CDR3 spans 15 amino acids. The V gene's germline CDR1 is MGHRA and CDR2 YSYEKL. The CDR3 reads CASSQEDTLSYEQYF. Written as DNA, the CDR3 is TGCGCCAGCAGCCAAGAGGACACCCTCTCCTACGAGCAGTACTTC.

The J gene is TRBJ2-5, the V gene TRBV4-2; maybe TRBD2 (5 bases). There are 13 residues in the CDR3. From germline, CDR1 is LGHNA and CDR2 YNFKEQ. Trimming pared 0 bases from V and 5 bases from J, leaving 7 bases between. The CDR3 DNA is TGTGCCAGCAGCCAAGAGTCGGGGGAGACCCAGTACTTC. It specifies CASSQESGETQYF.

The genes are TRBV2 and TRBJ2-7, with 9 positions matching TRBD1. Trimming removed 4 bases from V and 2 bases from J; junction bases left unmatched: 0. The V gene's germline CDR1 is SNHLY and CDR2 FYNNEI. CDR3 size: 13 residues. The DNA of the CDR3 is TGTGCCAGCAGTGGGGACAGGGCCTACGAGCAGTACTTC. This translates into CASSGDRAYEQYF.

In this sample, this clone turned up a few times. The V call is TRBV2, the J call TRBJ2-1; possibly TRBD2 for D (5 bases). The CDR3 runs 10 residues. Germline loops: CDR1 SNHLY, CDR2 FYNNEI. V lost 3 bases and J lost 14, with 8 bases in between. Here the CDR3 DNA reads TGTGCCAGCAGTGATACGGGGAAGTTCTTC. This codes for CASSDTGKFF.

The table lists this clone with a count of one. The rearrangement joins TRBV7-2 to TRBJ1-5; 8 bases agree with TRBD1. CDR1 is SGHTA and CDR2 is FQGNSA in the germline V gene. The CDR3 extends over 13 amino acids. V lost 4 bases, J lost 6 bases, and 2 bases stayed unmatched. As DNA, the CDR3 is TGTGCCAGCAGCTCACAGGGGGGTCAGCCCCAGCATTTT. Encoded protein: CASSSQGGQPQHF.

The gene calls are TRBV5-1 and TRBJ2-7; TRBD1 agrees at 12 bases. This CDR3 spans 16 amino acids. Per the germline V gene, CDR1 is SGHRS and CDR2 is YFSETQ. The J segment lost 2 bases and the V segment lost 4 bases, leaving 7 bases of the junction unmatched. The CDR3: CASSTGQGARTYEQYF. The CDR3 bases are TGCGCCAGCAGCACGGGACAGGGGGCCCGAACCTACGAGCAGTACTTC. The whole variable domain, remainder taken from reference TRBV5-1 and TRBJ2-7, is KAGVTQTPRYLIKTRGQQVTLSCSPISGHRSVSWYQQTPGQGLQFLFEYFSETQRNKGNFPGRFSGRQFSNSRSEMNVSTLELGDSALYLCASSTGQGARTYEQYFGPGTRLTVT.

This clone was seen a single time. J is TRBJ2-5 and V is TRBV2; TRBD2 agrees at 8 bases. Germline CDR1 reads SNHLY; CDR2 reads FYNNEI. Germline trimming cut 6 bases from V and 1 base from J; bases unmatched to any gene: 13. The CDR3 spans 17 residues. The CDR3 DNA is TGTGCCAGCAGGACCCCGGCGGGAGGAGCGGGCCAAGAGACCCAGTACTTC. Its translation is CASRTPAGGAGQETQYF.

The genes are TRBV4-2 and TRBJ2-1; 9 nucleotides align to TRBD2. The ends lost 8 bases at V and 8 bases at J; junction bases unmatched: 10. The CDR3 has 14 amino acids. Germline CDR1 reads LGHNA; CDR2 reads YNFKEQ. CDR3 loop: CASRTLAGRDEQFF. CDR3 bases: TGTGCCAGCCGAACGCTAGCGGGGAGGGATGAGCAGTTCTTC.

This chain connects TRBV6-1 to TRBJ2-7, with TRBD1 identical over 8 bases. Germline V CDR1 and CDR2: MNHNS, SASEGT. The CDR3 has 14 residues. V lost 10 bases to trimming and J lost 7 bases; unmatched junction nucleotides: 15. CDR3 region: CAILAGGPGKEQYF. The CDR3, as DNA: TGTGCCATCTTAGCAGGGGGCCCCGGAAAGGAGCAGTACTTC.

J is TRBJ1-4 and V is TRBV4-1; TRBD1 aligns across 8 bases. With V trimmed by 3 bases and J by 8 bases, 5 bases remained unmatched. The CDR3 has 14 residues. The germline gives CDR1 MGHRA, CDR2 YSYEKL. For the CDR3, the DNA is TGCGCCAGCAGCCAGGCGGGACAGGCAGAAAAACTGTTTTTT. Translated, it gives CASSQAGQAEKLFF.

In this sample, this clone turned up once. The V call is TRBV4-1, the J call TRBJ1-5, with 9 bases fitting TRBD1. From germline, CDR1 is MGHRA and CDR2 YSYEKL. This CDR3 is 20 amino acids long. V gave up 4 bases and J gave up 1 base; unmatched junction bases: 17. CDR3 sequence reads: CASSRSLIRDRASSNQPQHF. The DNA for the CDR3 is TGCGCCAGCAGCCGATCTCTCATCCGGGACAGGGCTTCCAGCAATCAGCCCCAGCATTTT.

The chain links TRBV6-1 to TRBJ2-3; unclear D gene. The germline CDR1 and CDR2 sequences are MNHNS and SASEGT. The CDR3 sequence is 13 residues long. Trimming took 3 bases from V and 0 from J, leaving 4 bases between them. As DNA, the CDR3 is TGTGCCAGCAGTGAGAGTAGCACAGATACGCAGTATTTT. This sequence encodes CASSESSTDTQYF.

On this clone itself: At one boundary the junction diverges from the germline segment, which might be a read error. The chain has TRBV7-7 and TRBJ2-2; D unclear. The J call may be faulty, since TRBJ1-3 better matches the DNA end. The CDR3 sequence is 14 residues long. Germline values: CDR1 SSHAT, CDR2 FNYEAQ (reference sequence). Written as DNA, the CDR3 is TGTGCTAGCAGCCCGGGAGATACAGGAAACACCATATATTTT. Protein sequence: CASSPGDTGNTIYF.